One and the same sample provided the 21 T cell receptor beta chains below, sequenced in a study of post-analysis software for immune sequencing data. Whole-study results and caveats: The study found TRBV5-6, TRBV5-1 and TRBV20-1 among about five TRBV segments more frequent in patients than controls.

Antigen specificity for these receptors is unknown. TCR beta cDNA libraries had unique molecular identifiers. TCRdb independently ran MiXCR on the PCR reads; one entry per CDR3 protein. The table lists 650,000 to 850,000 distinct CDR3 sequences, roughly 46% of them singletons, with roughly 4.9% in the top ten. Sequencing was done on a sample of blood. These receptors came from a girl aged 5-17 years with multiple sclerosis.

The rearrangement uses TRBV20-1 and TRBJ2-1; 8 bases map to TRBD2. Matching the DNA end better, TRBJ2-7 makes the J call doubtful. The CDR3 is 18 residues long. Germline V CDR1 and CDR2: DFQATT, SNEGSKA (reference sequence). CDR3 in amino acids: CSARNRDPGTSKIYEQYF. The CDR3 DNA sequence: TGCAGTGCTAGGAACCGTGACCCCGGGACTAGTAAAATCTACGAGCAGTACTTC.

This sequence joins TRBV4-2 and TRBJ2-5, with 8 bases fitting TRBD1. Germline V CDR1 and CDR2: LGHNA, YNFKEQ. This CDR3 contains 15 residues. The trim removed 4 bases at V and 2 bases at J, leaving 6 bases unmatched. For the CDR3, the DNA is TGTGCCAGCAGCCCACGACAGGGGACTCAAGAGACCCAGTACTTC. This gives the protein CASSPRQGTQETQYF.

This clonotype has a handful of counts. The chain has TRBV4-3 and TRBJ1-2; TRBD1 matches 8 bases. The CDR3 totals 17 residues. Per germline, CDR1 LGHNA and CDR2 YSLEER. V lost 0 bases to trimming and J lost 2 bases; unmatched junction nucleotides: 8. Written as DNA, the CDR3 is TGCGCCAGCAGCCAAGATCTCGGGACAGGAGTAAACTATGGCTACACCTTC. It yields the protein CASSQDLGTGVNYGYTF.

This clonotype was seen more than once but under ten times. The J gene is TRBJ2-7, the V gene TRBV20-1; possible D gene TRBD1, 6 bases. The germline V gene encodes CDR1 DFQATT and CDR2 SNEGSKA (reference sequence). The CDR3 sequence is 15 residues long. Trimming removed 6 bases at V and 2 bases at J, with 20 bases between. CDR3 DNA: TGCAGTGCCCCAGCGCGATTTACAGGGACCTACGAGCAGTACTTC. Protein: CSAPARFTGTYEQYF.

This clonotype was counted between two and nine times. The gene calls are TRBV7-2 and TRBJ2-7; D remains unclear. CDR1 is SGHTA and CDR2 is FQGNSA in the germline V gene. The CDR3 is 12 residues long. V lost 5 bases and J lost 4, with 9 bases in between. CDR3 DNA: TGTGCCAGCAGCAAGGACGGGTACGAGCAGTACTTC. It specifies CASSKDGYEQYF.

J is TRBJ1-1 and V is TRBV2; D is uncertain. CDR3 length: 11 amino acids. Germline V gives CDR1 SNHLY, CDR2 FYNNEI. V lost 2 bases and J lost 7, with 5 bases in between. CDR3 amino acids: CASSEYGEAFF. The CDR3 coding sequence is TGTGCCAGCAGTGAATACGGTGAAGCTTTCTTT. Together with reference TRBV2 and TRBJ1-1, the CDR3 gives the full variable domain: EPEVTQTPSHQVTQMGQEVILRCVPISNHLYFYWYRQILGQKVEFLVSFYNNEISEKSEIFDDQFSVERPDGSNFTLKIRSTKLEDSAMYFCASSEYGEAFFGQGTRLTVV.

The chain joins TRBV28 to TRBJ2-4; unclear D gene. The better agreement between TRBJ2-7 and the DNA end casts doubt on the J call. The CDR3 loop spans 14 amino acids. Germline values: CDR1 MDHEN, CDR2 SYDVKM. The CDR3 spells CASTPVRVTYEQYF. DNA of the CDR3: TGTGCCAGCACCCCAGTCCGCGTAACCTACGAGCAGTACTTC.

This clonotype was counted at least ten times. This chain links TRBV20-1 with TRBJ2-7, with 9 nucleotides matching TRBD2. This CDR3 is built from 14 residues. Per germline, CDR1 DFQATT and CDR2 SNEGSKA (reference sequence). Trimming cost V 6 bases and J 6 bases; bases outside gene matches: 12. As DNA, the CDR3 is TGCAGTGCCCTACATAGAGCGGGAGGCTCCGAGCAGTACTTC. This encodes CSALHRAGGSEQYF.

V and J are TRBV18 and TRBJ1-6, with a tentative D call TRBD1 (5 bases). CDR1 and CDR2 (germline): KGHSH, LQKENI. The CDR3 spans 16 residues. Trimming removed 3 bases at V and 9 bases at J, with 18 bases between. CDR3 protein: CASSPSVGGSSSPLHF. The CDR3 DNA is TGTGCCAGCTCACCGTCTGTTGGGGGTTCGAGTTCACCCCTCCACTTT.

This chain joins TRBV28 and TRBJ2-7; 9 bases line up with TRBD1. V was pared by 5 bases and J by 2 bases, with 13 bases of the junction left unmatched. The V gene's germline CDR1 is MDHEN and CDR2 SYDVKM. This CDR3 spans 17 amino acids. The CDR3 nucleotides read TGTGCCAGCAGTCCTCCAATGTGGGACAGGGACACCTACGAGCAGTACTTC. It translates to CASSPPMWDRDTYEQYF.

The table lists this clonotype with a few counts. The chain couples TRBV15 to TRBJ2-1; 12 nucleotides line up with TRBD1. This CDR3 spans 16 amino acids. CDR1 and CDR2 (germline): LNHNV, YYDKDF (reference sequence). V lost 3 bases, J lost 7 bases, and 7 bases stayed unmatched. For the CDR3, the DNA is TGTGCCACCAGCAGGGCCGGGACAGGGGGCTTAAATGAGCAGTTCTTC. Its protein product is CATSRAGTGGLNEQFF.

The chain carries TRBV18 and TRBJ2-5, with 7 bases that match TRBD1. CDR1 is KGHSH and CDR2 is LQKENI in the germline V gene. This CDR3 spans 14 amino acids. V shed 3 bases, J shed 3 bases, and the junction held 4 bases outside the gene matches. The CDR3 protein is CASSPKGGEETQYF. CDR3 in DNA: TGTGCCAGCTCACCTAAAGGGGGCGAAGAGACCCAGTACTTC. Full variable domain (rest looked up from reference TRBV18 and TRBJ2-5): NAGVMQNPRHLVRRRGQEARLRCSPMKGHSHVYWYRQLPEEGLKFMVYLQKENIIDESGMPKERFSAEFPKEGPSILRIQQVVRGDSAAYFCASSPKGGEETQYFGPGTRLLVL.

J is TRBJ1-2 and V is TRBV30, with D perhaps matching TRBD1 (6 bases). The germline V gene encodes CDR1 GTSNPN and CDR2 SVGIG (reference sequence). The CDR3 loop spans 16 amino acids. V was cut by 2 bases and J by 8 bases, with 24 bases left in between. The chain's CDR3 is CAWSPGSYRARVGYTF. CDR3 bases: TGTGCCTGGAGTCCAGGGTCTTACAGGGCCCGGGTCGGCTACACCTTC. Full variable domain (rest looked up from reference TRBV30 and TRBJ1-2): SQTIHQWPATLVQPVGSPLSLECTVEGTSNPNLYWYRQAAGRGLQLLFYSVGIGQISSEVPQNLSASRPQDRQFILSSKKLLLSDSGFYLCAWSPGSYRARVGYTFGSGTRLTVV.

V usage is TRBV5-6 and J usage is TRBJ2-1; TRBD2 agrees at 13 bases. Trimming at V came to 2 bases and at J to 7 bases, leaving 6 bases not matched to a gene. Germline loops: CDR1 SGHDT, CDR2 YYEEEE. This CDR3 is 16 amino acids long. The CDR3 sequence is CASSFRTSGRLNEQFF. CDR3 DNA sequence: TGTGCCAGCAGCTTCCGGACTAGCGGGAGACTGAATGAGCAGTTCTTC.

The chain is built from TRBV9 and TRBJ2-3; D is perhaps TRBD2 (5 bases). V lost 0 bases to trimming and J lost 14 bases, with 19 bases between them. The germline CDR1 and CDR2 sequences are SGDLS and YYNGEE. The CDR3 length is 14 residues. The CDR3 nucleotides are TGTGCCAGCAGCGTAGGGTTAGGCCCAGCGGATGGGTATTTT. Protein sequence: CASSVGLGPADGYF.

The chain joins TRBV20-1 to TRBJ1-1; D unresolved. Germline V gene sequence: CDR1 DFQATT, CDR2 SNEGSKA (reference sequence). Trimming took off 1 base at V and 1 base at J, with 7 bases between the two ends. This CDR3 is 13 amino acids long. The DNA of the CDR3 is TGCAGTGCTAGAGCGGTAGGGAACACTGAAGCTTTCTTT. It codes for CSARAVGNTEAFF.

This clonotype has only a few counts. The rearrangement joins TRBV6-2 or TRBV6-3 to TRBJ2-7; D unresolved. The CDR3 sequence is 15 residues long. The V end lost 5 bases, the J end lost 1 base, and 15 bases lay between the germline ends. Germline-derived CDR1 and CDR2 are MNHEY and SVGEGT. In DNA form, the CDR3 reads TGTGCCAGCAGTCCGTGGGTGGCTCTTTCCTACGAGCAGTACTTC. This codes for CASSPWVALSYEQYF.

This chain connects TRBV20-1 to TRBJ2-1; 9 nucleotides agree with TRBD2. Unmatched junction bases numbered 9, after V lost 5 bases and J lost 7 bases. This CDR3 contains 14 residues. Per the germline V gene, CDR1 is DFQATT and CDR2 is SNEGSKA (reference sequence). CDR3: CSAFLSGRGNEQFF. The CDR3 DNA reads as TGCAGTGCTTTCCTTAGCGGGAGAGGTAATGAGCAGTTCTTC.

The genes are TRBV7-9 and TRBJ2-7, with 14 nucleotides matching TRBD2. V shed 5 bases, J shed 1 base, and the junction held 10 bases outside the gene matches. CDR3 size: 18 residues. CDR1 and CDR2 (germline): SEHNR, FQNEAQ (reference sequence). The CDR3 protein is CASSTPGLAGVPSYEQYF. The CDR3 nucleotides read TGTGCCAGCAGCACCCCGGGACTAGCGGGAGTGCCATCCTACGAGCAGTACTTC.

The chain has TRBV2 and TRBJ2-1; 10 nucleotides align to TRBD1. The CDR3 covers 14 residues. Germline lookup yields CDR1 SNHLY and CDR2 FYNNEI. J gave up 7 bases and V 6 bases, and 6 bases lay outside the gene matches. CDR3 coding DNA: TGTGCCAGCAGGTGGGACAGGGGTTCAAATGAGCAGTTCTTC. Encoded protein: CASRWDRGSNEQFF.

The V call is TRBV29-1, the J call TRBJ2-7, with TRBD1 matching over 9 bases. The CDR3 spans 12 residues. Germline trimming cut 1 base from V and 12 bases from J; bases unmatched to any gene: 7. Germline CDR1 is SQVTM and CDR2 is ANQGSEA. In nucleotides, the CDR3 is TGCAGCGTTGAAGGCCGACAGGGGGGGGCGTACTTC. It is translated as CSVEGRQGGAYF.